This T cell receptor (beta chain) was found in a study of long-term antiretroviral therapy in people with HIV. The CDR3 contains 15 residues. From germline, CDR1 is SEHNR and CDR2 FQNEAQ (reference sequence). J lost 0 bases, V lost 2 bases, and 3 bases had no gene match. They ran version v3.0 of the immunoSEQ assay at survey level. Generated by immunoSEQ multiplex PCR, the TCRdb table keeps only in-frame clones and is missing some. The sample has about 20,000 clones, just over 90% seen once. Every donor had one or more pre-ART and two or more post-ART PBMC samples. There were no participants with HIV treated outside the United States. Only one count was recorded for this clone.

This TCR was recovered from a woman aged 30 to 39 with HIV. The sequencing here drew on unsorted PBMCs, taken approximately 4.5 years before starting antiretroviral therapy. The rearrangement joins TRBV7-9 to TRBJ1-1; 7 bases agree with TRBD1. The CDR3 nucleotides read TGTGCCAGCAGCTTAAGCAGGGGGATGAACACTGAAGCTTTCTTT. It is translated as CASSLSRGMNTEAFF.